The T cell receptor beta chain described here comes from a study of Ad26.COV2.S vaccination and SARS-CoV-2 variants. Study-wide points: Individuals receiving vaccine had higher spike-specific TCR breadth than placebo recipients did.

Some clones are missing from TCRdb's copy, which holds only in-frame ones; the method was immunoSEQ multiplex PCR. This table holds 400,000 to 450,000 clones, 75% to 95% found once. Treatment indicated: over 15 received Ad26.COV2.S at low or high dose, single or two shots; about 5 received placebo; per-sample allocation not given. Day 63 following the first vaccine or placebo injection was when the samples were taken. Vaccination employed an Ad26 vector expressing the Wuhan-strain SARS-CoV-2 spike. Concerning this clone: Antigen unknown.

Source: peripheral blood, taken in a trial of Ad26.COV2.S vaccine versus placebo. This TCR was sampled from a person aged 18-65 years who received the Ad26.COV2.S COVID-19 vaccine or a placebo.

The chain's CDR3 is CASSQVAEGTYEQYF. In DNA, the CDR3 is TGTGCCAGCAGCCAAGTTGCGGAGGGGACCTACGAGCAGTACTTC. The genes are TRBV3-1 (or the pseudogene TRBV3-2) and TRBJ2-7; tentative D call: TRBD2 (6 bases). Trimming took off 1 base at V and 2 bases at J, with 12 bases between the two ends. CDR3 length: 15 amino acids. Germline V gives CDR1 LGHDT, CDR2 YNNKEL (reference sequence).